Each of the 30 T cell receptor beta chains below was sequenced from the same sample in a study of spatial heterogeneity in lung cancer. From the 5' RACE reads, TCRdb called clonotypes with MiXCR, one entry per CDR3 protein. The data hold about 92,000 distinct CDR3 sequences, with roughly 12% observed a single time. Time point here: sample taken at primary tumor resection. The specimen was PBMCs, collected at surgery. The receptors were sampled from a male donor with early-stage non-small cell lung cancer.

This clonotype was seen a few times. The CDR3 DNA sequence: TGCGCCAGCAGAATTGACGGGTACACTGAAGCTTTCTTT. It yields the protein CASRIDGYTEAFF. The rearrangement links TRBV5-1 to TRBJ1-1; the D is unclear. Deletions cut 5 bases from V and 3 bases from J, with 11 bases between. The CDR3 is made up of 13 amino acids. CDR1 is SGHRS, CDR2 YFSETQ, per germline.

This clonotype was seen a few times. The J gene is TRBJ2-1, the V gene TRBV2; possible D gene TRBD2, 5 bases. Deletions cut 3 bases from V and 9 bases from J, with 18 bases between. The CDR3 totals 15 residues. Germline CDR1 is SNHLY and CDR2 is FYNNEI. CDR3 residues: CASSDLSRGSVEQFF. CDR3 DNA sequence: TGTGCCAGCAGTGATCTTAGCCGGGGTAGTGTTGAGCAGTTCTTC.

This clonotype was picked up a small number of times. The J gene is TRBJ2-5, the V gene TRBV30, with 9 bases matching TRBD2. The CDR3 has 16 amino acids. V lost 0 bases, J lost 7 bases, and 12 bases stayed unmatched. Germline V gene sequence: CDR1 GTSNPN, CDR2 SVGIG (reference sequence). CDR3 DNA sequence: TGTGCCTGGAGTGTATGGGCTAGCGGGGCCTCGGGGACCCAGTACTTC. Amino acids: CAWSVWASGASGTQYF.

This clonotype came up a few times. The V gene is TRBV11-2, the J gene TRBJ2-4; D gene ambiguous. This CDR3 has 16 residues. CDR1 is SGHAT and CDR2 is FQNNGV in the germline V gene. The V and J ends lost 1 base and 2 bases respectively, with 12 bases between them. CDR3 protein: CASSLVRSYPKNIQYF. In DNA form, the CDR3 reads TGTGCCAGCAGCTTAGTTCGTTCGTACCCCAAAAACATTCAGTACTTC.

This clonotype was counted a few times. The genes are TRBV6-1 and TRBJ1-1; 9 bases map to TRBD1. The CDR3 is 13 residues long. Trimming at V came to 7 bases and at J to 7 bases, leaving 7 bases not matched to a gene. Germline CDR1 is MNHNS and CDR2 is SASEGT. CDR3 sequence: CASTGTGTFEAFF. CDR3 in DNA: TGTGCCAGCACCGGGACAGGGACTTTTGAAGCTTTCTTT.

This clonotype was picked up a small number of times. The genes are TRBV5-5 and TRBJ2-5; maybe TRBD2 (5 bases). From germline, CDR1 is SGHKS and CDR2 YYEKEE (reference sequence). The CDR3 has 12 residues. V lost 4 bases to trimming and J lost 7 bases, with 11 bases between them. The CDR3 DNA follows: TGTGCCAGCAGCCGTTCTGAGGGGACCCAGTACTTC. Protein sequence: CASSRSEGTQYF.

V gene TRBV29-1 combines with J gene TRBJ1-5; the match to TRBD1 covers 10 bases. Looked up from germline, CDR1 is SQVTM and CDR2 is ANQGSEA. This CDR3 has 14 residues. The V segment lost 6 bases and the J segment 4 bases; nucleotides outside the gene matches: 6. CDR3 residues: CSVLDRGPNQPQHF. CDR3 coding DNA: TGCAGCGTACTTGACAGGGGGCCAAATCAGCCCCAGCATTTT.

This clonotype was recorded many times. The V gene is TRBV7-6, the J gene TRBJ2-3, with D perhaps matching TRBD2 (6 bases). CDR3 size: 15 residues. The V gene lost 5 bases and the J gene lost 2 bases, with 14 bases spanning the gap. Germline V gene sequence: CDR1 SGHVS, CDR2 FNYEAQ. CDR3 amino acids: CASSPFGGNTDTQYF. The CDR3 DNA follows: TGTGCCAGCAGCCCCTTCGGCGGGAACACAGATACGCAGTATTTT.

The chain employs TRBV5-1 and TRBJ2-2; TRBD2 aligns across 7 bases. Germline V gene sequence: CDR1 SGHRS, CDR2 YFSETQ. The CDR3 extends over 17 amino acids. With V trimmed by 2 bases and J by 1 base, 8 bases remained unmatched. The CDR3 sequence is CASSLVLTSENTGELFF. The CDR3 DNA sequence: TGCGCCAGCAGCTTAGTATTAACTAGCGAGAACACCGGGGAGCTGTTTTTT.

This clonotype was seen many times. The chain couples TRBV2 to TRBJ2-1, with D perhaps assigned TRBD1 or TRBD2 (6 bases each). The CDR3 length is 16 residues. V dropped 7 bases and J dropped 8 bases, with 24 bases sitting between them. From germline, CDR1 is SNHLY and CDR2 FYNNEI. The CDR3 spells CASTGAGSGRLDEQFF. Here the CDR3 DNA reads TGTGCCAGCACGGGGGCGGGGAGCGGCCGATTGGATGAGCAGTTCTTC.

This chain uses TRBV29-1 with TRBJ2-3; 10 bases align to TRBD2. CDR3 length: 16 residues. The ends lost 2 bases at V and 0 bases at J; junction bases unmatched: 5. The germline CDR1 and CDR2 sequences are SQVTM and ANQGSEA. The CDR3 here is CSVESSGGRSTDTQYF. The CDR3 nucleotides read TGCAGCGTTGAATCTAGCGGGGGACGTAGCACAGATACGCAGTATTTT.

The chain carries TRBV30 and TRBJ2-3; 7 positions agree with TRBD1. This CDR3 has 13 residues. CDR1 GTSNPN and CDR2 SVGIG come from the germline V gene (reference sequence). The V and J ends lost 1 base and 4 bases, in that order; junction bases with no gene match: 2. The CDR3 coding sequence is TGTGCCTGGAGTGCTACAGGGGCAGATACGCAGTATTTT. Translated: CAWSATGADTQYF.

This clonotype was detected a few times. V and J are TRBV4-3 and TRBJ1-1; D unclear. The V gene lost 0 bases and the J gene lost 10 bases, with 18 bases spanning the gap. The germline V gene has CDR1 LGHNA and CDR2 YSLEER. This CDR3 is built from 15 residues. The CDR3 spells CASSQDAGPGYGAFF. The CDR3 region has the DNA TGCGCCAGCAGCCAAGATGCCGGCCCCGGATATGGAGCTTTCTTT.

The CDR3 bases are TGCGCCAGCAGCTTGGGACCTGATAGCAATCAGCCCCAGCATTTT. It specifies CASSLGPDSNQPQHF. This rearrangement joins TRBV5-1 to TRBJ1-5; D gene unclear. CDR3 length: 15 residues. CDR1 and CDR2 from the germline V gene are SGHRS and YFSETQ. The V end was cut by 0 bases, the J end by 0 bases, with 7 bases between.

V usage is TRBV12-3 or TRBV12-4 and J usage is TRBJ2-7, with 8 positions matching TRBD2. This CDR3 comprises 14 residues. Trimming cost V 0 bases and J 2 bases; bases outside gene matches: 0. CDR3 sequence reads: CASSLAREAYEQYF. The DNA for the CDR3 is TGTGCCAGCAGTTTAGCGCGGGAGGCCTACGAGCAGTACTTC.

The chain joins TRBV20-1 to TRBJ2-7; 10 bases align to TRBD2. The germline CDR1 and CDR2 sequences are DFQATT and SNEGSKA (reference sequence). The length of the CDR3 is 14 residues. V was pared by 3 bases and J by 4 bases, with 6 bases of the junction left unmatched. As DNA, the CDR3 is TGCAGTGCTAGCGATCTAGCGGGGGCGTACGAGCAGTACTTC. It yields the protein CSASDLAGAYEQYF.

The J gene is TRBJ2-7, the V gene TRBV5-1, with D hard to call. Deletions cut 2 bases from V and 2 bases from J, with 8 bases between. The CDR3 has 13 residues. Germline V gene data show CDR1 as SGHRS and CDR2 as YFSETQ. The CDR3 reads CASSFQDPYEQYF. In nucleotides, the CDR3 is TGCGCCAGCAGCTTCCAGGACCCCTACGAGCAGTACTTC.

There are many counts of this clonotype. The chain joins TRBV3-1 to TRBJ2-7, with D tentatively TRBD1 or TRBD2 (5 bases each). The V and J ends lost 6 bases and 2 bases respectively, with 14 bases between them. Germline lookup yields CDR1 LGHDT and CDR2 YNNKEL (reference sequence). The CDR3 extends over 14 amino acids. The CDR3 DNA follows: TGTGCCAGCAGGGGCCGAGGGACCACCTACGAGCAGTACTTC. Protein sequence: CASRGRGTTYEQYF.

The table lists this clonotype with a few counts. The genes are TRBV6-2 or TRBV6-3 and TRBJ2-7; D remains unclear. The germline V gene has CDR1 MNHEY and CDR2 SVGEGT. The CDR3 runs to 13 residues. V was cut by 3 bases and J by 2 bases, with 8 bases left in between. CDR3 region: CASSYMAAYEQYF. DNA for the CDR3: TGTGCCAGCAGTTATATGGCAGCCTACGAGCAGTACTTC.

At least ten counts were recorded for this clonotype. The CDR3 bases are TGTGCCAGCACCCCGACGGGGGGGTACACTGAAGCTTTCTTT. It encodes CASTPTGGYTEAFF. J is TRBJ1-1 and V is TRBV6-2 or TRBV6-3; TRBD1 is a possible D gene (5 bases). V gave up 7 bases and J gave up 3 bases, with 15 bases separating them. This CDR3 has 14 amino acids. Germline V CDR1 and CDR2: MNHEY, SVGEGT.

V usage is TRBV30 and J usage is TRBJ2-7; TRBD1 might be the D (6 bases). Germline-derived CDR1 and CDR2 are GTSNPN and SVGIG (reference sequence). The CDR3 length is 14 residues. V shed 2 bases and J shed 3 bases, with 14 bases lying between them. CDR3 nucleotides: TGTGCCTGGAGTCGGGACACCTCATACTACGAGCAGTACTTC. Amino acid sequence: CAWSRDTSYYEQYF.

The table lists this clonotype with a few counts. CDR3 DNA sequence: TGTGCCAGCAGCCCGGACGGAGGGGGCAACGGCTATGGCTACACCTTC. Translating gives CASSPDGGGNGYGYTF. This chain uses TRBV7-2 with TRBJ1-2; 7 positions match TRBD1. Trimming at V came to 5 bases and at J to 4 bases, leaving 13 bases not matched to a gene. The germline V gene has CDR1 SGHTA and CDR2 FQGNSA. The length of the CDR3 is 16 residues.

J is TRBJ1-1 and V is TRBV12-3 or TRBV12-4; D is ambiguous. CDR3 length: 14 residues. V was cut by 3 bases and J by 6 bases, with 14 bases left in between. CDR3 DNA sequence: TGTGCCAGCAGTTTCATAACCGGGTCGGCTGAAGCTTTCTTT. Translated: CASSFITGSAEAFF.

There are a few counts of this clonotype. The rearrangement uses TRBV28 and TRBJ2-7; the match to TRBD1 covers 8 bases. CDR3 length: 15 amino acids. Germline V gene lookup returns CDR1 MDHEN and CDR2 SYDVKM. Trimming took 6 bases from V and 4 from J; bases not matched to a gene: 11. CDR3 coding DNA: TGTGCCAGCAGCCCCCCGCAGGGGGCATCGTACGAGCAGTACTTC. The encoded protein is CASSPPQGASYEQYF.

In its sample, this clonotype was seen a few times. The V and J genes are TRBV18 and TRBJ2-7; 10 bases fit TRBD1. The V gene end was trimmed by 3 bases and the J gene end by 6 bases; junction bases not matched to a gene: 8. The CDR3 consists of 15 residues. Germline V CDR1 and CDR2: KGHSH, LQKENI. CDR3 DNA: TGTGCCAGCTCACCCGCGGGGACAGGGGCTAGCGAGCAGTACTTC. Translating gives CASSPAGTGASEQYF.

This clonotype has just a few counts. The gene calls are TRBV18 and TRBJ2-7; no reliable D call. The V gene's germline CDR1 is KGHSH and CDR2 LQKENI. Trimming cost V 3 bases and J 5 bases, with 17 bases left between them. The CDR3 spans 15 residues. The CDR3 bases are TGTGCCAGCTCACCTGGCCTGGTCCGGGTCGACGAGCAGTACTTC. It translates to CASSPGLVRVDEQYF. The complete variable domain, with remaining parts taken from reference TRBV18 and TRBJ2-7, reads NAGVMQNPRHLVRRRGQEARLRCSPMKGHSHVYWYRQLPEEGLKFMVYLQKENIIDESGMPKERFSAEFPKEGPSILRIQQVVRGDSAAYFCASSPGLVRVDEQYFGPGTRLTVT.

This clonotype appeared a few times. The V and J genes are TRBV5-1 and TRBJ2-7; 9 nucleotides line up with TRBD1. J gave up 5 bases and V 7 bases, and 16 bases lay outside the gene matches. Germline values: CDR1 SGHRS, CDR2 YFSETQ. The CDR3 covers 16 residues. CDR3 region: CASHQEPGQGWHEQYF. For the CDR3, the DNA is TGCGCCAGCCATCAAGAGCCGGGACAGGGATGGCACGAGCAGTACTTC.

This clonotype was found many times. The chain is built from TRBV5-1 and TRBJ2-5; tentative D call: TRBD1 (6 bases). V was clipped by 0 bases and J by 2 bases, with 11 bases between them. The CDR3 is made up of 15 amino acids. Germline lookup yields CDR1 SGHRS and CDR2 YFSETQ. CDR3 region: CASSLEGTTQETQYF. For the CDR3, the DNA is TGCGCCAGCAGCTTGGAGGGGACAACACAAGAGACCCAGTACTTC.

For the CDR3, the DNA is TGTGCCTGGAGCACGGGGGACGATCAGCCCCAGCATTTT. This codes for CAWSTGDDQPQHF. V is TRBV30 and J is TRBJ1-5, with D maybe TRBD1 (5 bases). This CDR3 contains 13 residues. Looked up from germline, CDR1 is GTSNPN and CDR2 is SVGIG (reference sequence). Trimming cost V 3 bases and J 5 bases, with 11 bases left between them. Based on the CDR3 plus reference TRBV30 and TRBJ1-5, the full variable domain is SQTIHQWPATLVQPVGSPLSLECTVEGTSNPNLYWYRQAAGRGLQLLFYSVGIGQISSEVPQNLSASRPQDRQFILSSKKLLLSDSGFYLCAWSTGDDQPQHFGDGTRLSIL.

The chain is built from TRBV7-9 and TRBJ2-2, with a weak D call TRBD1 (5 bases). Germline CDR1 is SEHNR and CDR2 is FQNEAQ (reference sequence). The CDR3 contains 16 residues. Trimming shortened V by 4 bases and J by 2 bases, and 14 bases separated the two germline ends. Written as DNA, the CDR3 is TGTGCCAGCAGCTATCCCATGACAGTCAACACCGGGGAGCTGTTTTTT. This gives the protein CASSYPMTVNTGELFF.